One sample yielded the 4 T cell receptor gamma chains listed below, sequenced in a study of gamma delta lymphoproliferative disorders and STAT genes. TCRdb called clones anew from the multiplex PCR reads with CATT. Of about 590 gamma-chain clones in the sample, about 32% were seen once. Genomic DNA from isolated PBMCs served as the sequencing template. The sequenced material came from blood. The receptors come from a human donor with hepatosplenic T-cell lymphoma.

This clone was counted ten times or more. The chain carries TRGV9 and TRGJ1 or TRGJ2. TCRdb lists no J gene, so it was determined here by aligning the DNA to germline. This CDR3 contains 9 residues. J was trimmed by 12 bases and V by 9 bases; bases with no gene match: 8. Germline CDR1 reads GITISATS; CDR2 reads ISYDGTV (reference sequence). DNA of the CDR3: TGTGCCTTGGAGAGGGGGAAACTCTTT. It encodes CALERGKLF.

This clone was picked up many times. The protein in TCRdb stems from a much larger clone and differs at residue 5 from this DNA's translation, likely a read error; here the protein is translated from the DNA. This sample also contains other DNA sequences that code for the same CDR3. This chain links TRGV8 with TRGJ1 or TRGJ2. TCRdb lists no J gene, so it was determined here by aligning the DNA to germline. Losses at the gene ends were 4 bases for V and 4 bases for J; bases not matched to a gene: 7. The germline V gene has CDR1 VENAVY and CDR2 YDSYNSRV. This CDR3 region has 13 residues. The CDR3 nucleotides are TGTGCCACCTGGGAGAGTTCGTATTATAAGAAACTCTTT. Residues: CATWESSYYKKLF.

Of note for this clone: A far larger clone differs by one base, so this is likely a read error. The DNA is omitted, as the CDR3 cannot be located on it reliably, and the CDR3 follows TCRdb's listing. The V gene corresponds to TRGV11; no J gene was called. TRGV11 is an open reading frame whose function is uncertain. The CDR3 spans 16 residues, counting both ends. The CDR3 sequence is CTTVPAGLDTGWFKIF.

Of note for this clone: The same CDR3 is also encoded by other DNA sequences in this sample. The rearrangement joins TRGV2 to TRGJP2. TCRdb is silent on the J gene; assignment here came from matching the DNA to germline. The germline gives CDR1 EGSNGY, CDR2 YDSYNSKV. The CDR3 is 13 residues long. Losses at the gene ends were 9 bases for V and 2 bases for J; bases not matched to a gene: 6. CDR3 in amino acids: CATRKSSDWIKTF. The CDR3 DNA follows: TGTGCCACCCGGAAAAGTAGTGATTGGATCAAGACGTTT.